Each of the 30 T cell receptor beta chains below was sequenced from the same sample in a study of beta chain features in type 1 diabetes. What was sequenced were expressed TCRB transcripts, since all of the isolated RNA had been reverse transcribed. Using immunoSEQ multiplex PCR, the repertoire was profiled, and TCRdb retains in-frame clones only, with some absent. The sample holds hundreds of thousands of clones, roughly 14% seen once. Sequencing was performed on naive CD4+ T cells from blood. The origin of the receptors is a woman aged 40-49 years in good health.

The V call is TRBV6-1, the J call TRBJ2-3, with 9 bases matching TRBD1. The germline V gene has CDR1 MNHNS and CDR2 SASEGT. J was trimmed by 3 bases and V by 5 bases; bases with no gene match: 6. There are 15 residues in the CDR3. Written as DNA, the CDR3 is TGTGCCAGCAGTACGCGGACAGGGGTGACAGATACGCAGTATTTT. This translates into CASSTRTGVTDTQYF.

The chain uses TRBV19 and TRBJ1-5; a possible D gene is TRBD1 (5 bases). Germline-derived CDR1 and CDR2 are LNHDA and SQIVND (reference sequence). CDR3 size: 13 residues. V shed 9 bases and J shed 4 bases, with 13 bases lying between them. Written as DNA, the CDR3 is TGTGCCAGCAGCTGGGGCCAAAATCAGCCCCAGCATTTT. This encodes CASSWGQNQPQHF. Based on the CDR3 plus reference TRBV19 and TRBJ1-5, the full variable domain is DGGITQSPKYLFRKEGQNVTLSCEQNLNHDAMYWYRQDPGQGLRLIYYSQIVNDFQKGDIAEGYSVSREKKESFPLTVTSAQKNPTAFYLCASSWGQNQPQHFGDGTRLSIL.

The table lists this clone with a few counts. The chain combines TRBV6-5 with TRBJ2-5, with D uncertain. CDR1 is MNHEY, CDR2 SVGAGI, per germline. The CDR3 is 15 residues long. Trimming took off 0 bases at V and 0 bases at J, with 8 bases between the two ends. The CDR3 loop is CASSYSPQYQETQYF. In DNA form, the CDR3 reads TGTGCCAGCAGTTACTCCCCCCAGTACCAAGAGACCCAGTACTTC.

The chain's CDR3 is CASRAPELAYQETQYF. The CDR3 region has the DNA TGTGCCAGCAGAGCTCCCGAACTAGCGTACCAAGAGACCCAGTACTTC. The V and J genes are TRBV2 and TRBJ2-5, with TRBD2 matching 7 bases. From germline, CDR1 is SNHLY and CDR2 FYNNEI. The CDR3 spans 16 residues. V was pared by 6 bases and J by 0 bases, with 10 bases of the junction left unmatched.

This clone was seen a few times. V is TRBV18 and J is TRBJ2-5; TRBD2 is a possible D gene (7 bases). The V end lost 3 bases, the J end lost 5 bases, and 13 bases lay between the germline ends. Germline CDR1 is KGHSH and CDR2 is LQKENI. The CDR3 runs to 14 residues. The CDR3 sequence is CASSPRGPRETQYF. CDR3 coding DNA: TGTGCCAGCTCACCGCGGGGGCCGCGTGAGACCCAGTACTTC.

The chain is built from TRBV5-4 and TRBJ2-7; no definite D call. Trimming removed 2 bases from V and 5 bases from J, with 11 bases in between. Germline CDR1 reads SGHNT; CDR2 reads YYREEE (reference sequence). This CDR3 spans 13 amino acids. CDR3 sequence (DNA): TGTGCCAGCAGCTTCGTGGGCTCGGACGAGCAGTACTTC. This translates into CASSFVGSDEQYF.

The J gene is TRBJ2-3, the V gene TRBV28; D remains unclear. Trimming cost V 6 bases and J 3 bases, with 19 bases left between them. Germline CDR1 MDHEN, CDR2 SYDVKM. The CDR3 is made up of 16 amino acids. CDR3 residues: CASSRAIAVGTDTQYF. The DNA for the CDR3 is TGTGCCAGCAGCCGAGCCATTGCTGTCGGGACAGATACGCAGTATTTT.

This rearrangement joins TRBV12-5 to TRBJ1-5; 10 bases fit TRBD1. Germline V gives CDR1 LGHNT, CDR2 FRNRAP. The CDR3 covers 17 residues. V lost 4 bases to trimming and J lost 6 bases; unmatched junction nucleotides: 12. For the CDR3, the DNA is TGTGCTAGTGGTTCGAACCGACCTGACAGGGGGCCTCAGCCCCAGCATTTT. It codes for CASGSNRPDRGPQPQHF. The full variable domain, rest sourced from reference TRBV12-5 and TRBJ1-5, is DARVTQTPRHKVTEMGQEVTMRCQPILGHNTVFWYRQTMMQGLELLAYFRNRAPLDDSGMPKDRFSAEMPDATLATLKIQPSEPRDSAVYFCASGSNRPDRGPQPQHFGDGTRLSIL.

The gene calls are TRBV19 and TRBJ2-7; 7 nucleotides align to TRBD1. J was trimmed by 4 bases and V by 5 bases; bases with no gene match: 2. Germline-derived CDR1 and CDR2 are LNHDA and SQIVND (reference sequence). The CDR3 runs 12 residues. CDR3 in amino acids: CASSPRGYEQYF. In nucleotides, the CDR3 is TGTGCCAGTAGTCCCAGGGGGTACGAGCAGTACTTC.

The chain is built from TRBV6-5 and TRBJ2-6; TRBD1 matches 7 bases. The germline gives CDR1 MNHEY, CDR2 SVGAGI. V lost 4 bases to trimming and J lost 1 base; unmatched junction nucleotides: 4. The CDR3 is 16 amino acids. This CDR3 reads CASSSGRGSGANVLTF. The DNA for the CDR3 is TGTGCCAGCAGTTCCGGCAGGGGGTCTGGGGCCAACGTCCTGACTTTC.

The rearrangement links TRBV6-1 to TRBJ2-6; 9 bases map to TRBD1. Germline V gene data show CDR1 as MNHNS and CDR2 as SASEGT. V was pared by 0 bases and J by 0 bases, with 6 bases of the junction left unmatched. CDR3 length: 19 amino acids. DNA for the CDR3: TGTGCCAGCAGTGAAGCGACCGGGACAGGGAGCTCTGGGGCCAACGTCCTGACTTTC. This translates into CASSEATGTGSSGANVLTF.

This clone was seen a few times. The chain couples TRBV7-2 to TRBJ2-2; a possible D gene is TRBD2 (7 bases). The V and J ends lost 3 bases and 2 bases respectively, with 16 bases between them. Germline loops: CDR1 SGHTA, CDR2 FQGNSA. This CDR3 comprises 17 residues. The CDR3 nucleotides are TGTGCCAGCAGCTTCATCGGGGGGCCCTTTAACACCGGGGAGCTGTTTTTT. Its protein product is CASSFIGGPFNTGELFF.

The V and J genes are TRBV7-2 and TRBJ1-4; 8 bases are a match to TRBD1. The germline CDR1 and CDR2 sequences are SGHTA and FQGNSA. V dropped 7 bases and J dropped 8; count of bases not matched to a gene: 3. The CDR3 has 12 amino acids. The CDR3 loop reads CASNDRGEKLFF. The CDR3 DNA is TGTGCCAGCAACGACAGGGGAGAAAAACTGTTTTTT.

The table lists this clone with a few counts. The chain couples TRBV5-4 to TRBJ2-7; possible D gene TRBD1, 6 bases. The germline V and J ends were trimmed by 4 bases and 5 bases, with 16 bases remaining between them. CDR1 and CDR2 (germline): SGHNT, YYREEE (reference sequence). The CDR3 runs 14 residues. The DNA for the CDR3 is TGTGCCAGCAGCGAGCTCGCAGGGGAACACGAGCAGTACTTC. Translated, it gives CASSELAGEHEQYF.

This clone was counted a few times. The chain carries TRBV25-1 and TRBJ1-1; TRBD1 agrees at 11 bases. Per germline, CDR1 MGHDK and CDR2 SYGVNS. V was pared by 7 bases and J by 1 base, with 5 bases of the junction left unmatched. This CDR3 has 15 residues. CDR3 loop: CASTDRGLSNTEAFF. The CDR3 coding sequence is TGTGCCAGCACGGACAGGGGGCTGTCGAACACTGAAGCTTTCTTT.

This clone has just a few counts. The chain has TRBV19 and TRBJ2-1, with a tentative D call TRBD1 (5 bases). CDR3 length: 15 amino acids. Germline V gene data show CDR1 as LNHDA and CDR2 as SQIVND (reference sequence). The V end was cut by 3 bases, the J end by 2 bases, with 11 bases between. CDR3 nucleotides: TGTGCCAGTAGTATTCCCCAGGGAACCTACAATGAGCAGTTCTTC. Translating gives CASSIPQGTYNEQFF.

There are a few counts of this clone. DNA for the CDR3: TGTGCCAGCAGCTTCATGGAGGCCGGGGAGCTGTTTTTT. Translation gives CASSFMEAGELFF. The chain is built from TRBV11-2 and TRBJ2-2; weak D call: TRBD2 (5 bases). The V and J ends lost 3 bases and 6 bases respectively, with 8 bases between them. Germline V gene data show CDR1 as SGHAT and CDR2 as FQNNGV. This CDR3 comprises 13 residues.

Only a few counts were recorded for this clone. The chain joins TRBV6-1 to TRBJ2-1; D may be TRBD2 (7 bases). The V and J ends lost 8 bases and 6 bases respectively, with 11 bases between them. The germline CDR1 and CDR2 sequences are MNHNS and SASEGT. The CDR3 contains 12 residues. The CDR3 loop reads CASGGASNEQFF. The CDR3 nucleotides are TGTGCCAGCGGGGGGGCCTCCAATGAGCAGTTCTTC.

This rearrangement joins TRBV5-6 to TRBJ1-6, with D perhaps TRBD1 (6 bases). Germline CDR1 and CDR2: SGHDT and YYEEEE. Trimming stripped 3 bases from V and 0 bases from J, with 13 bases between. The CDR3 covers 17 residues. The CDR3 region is CASSWGQGFSYNSPLHF. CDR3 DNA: TGTGCCAGCAGCTGGGGGCAGGGCTTCTCCTATAATTCACCCCTCCACTTT.

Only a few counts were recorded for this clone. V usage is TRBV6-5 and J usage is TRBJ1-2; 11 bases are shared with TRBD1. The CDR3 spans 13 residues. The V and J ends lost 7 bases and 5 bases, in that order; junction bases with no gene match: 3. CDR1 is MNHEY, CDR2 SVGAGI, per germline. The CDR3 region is CASTRDRGYGYTF. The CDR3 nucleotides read TGTGCCAGCACCCGGGACAGGGGGTATGGCTACACCTTC.

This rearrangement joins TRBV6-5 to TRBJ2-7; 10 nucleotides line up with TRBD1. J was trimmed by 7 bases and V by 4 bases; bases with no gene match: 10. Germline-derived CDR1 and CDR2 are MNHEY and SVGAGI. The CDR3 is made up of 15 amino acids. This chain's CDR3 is CASSSAGTGEEEQYF. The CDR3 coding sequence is TGTGCCAGCAGTTCCGCCGGGACAGGGGAGGAGGAGCAGTACTTC.

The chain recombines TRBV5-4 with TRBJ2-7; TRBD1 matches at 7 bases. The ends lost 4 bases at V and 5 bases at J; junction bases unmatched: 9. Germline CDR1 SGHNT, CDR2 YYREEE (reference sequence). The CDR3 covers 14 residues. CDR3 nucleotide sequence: TGTGCCAGCAGCAACCGACAGGGCCCCCACGAGCAGTACTTC. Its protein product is CASSNRQGPHEQYF. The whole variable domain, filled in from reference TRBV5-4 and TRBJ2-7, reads ETGVTQSPTHLIKTRGQQVTLRCSSQSGHNTVSWYQQALGQGPQFIFQYYREEENGRGNFPPRFSGLQFPNYSSELNVNALELDDSALYLCASSNRQGPHEQYFGPGTRLTVT.

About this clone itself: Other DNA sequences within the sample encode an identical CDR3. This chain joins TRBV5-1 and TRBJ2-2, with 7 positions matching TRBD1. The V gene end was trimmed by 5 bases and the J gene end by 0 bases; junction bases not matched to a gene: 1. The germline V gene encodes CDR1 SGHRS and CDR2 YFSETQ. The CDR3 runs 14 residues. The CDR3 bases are TGCGCCAGCAGTGGGACAGCGAACACCGGGGAGCTGTTTTTT. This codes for CASSGTANTGELFF.

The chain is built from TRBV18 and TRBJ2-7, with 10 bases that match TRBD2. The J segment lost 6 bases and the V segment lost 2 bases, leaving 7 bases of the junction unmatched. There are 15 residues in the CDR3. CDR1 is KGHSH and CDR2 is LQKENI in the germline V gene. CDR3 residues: CASSPAAGGPAEQYF. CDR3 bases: TGTGCCAGCTCACCAGCAGCGGGGGGGCCTGCCGAGCAGTACTTC.

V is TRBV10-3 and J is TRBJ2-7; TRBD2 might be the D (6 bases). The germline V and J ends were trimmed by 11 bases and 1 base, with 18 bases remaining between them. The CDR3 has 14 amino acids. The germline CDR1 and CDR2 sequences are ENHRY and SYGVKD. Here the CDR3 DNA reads TGTGCCGCGCCGGGACTCGGGAGTTCCTACGAGCAGTACTTC. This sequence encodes CAAPGLGSSYEQYF.

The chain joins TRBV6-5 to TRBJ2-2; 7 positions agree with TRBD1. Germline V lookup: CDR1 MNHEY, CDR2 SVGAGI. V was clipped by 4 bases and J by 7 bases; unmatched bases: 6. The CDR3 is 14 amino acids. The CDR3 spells CASSSTGFLGELFF. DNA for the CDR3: TGTGCCAGCAGTTCGACAGGGTTTCTCGGGGAGCTGTTTTTT.

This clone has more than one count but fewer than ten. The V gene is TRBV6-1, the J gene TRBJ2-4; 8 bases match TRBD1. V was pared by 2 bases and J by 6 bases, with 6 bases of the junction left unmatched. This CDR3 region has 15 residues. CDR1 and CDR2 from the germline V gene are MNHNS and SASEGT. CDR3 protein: CASSEPGTGTNIQYF. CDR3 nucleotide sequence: TGTGCCAGCAGTGAACCCGGGACAGGCACAAACATTCAGTACTTC.

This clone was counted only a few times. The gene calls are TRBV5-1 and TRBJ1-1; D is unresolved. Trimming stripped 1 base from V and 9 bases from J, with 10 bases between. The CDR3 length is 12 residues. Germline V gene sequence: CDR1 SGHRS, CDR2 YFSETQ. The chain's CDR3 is CASSLWGDKAFF. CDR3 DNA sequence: TGCGCCAGCAGCTTGTGGGGAGACAAAGCTTTCTTT.

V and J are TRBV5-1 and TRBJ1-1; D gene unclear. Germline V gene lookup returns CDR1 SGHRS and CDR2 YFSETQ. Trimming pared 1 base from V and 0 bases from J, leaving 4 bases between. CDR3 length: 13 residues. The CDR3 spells CASSLRMNTEAFF. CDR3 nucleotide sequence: TGCGCCAGCAGCTTGCGTATGAACACTGAAGCTTTCTTT.

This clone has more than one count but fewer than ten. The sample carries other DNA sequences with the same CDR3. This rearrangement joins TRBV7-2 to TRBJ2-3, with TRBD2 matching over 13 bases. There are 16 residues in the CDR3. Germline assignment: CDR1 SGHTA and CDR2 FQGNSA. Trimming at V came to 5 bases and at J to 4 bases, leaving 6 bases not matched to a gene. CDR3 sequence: CASSLRLAGGADTQYF. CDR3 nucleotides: TGTGCCAGCAGCCTTCGACTAGCGGGGGGCGCAGATACGCAGTATTTT.